Below, 9 T cell receptor beta chains from the same sample are listed, as sequenced in a study of blood T cells in healthy people across ages. For the second PCR, which ran for roughly 6 to 12 cycles, a sample-barcoded 5' primer and a J-beta primer mix were used. TCRdb fed the 5' RACE reads into MiXCR, producing one record per CDR3 protein. The table shows 1.5 million to 1.9 million distinct CDR3 sequences, with roughly two fifths occurring only once. Specimen: blood. These receptors originate from a woman younger than 30 in good health.

This clonotype has just a few counts. The chain links TRBV9 to TRBJ2-3, with D possibly TRBD1 on 5 matching bases. Germline V lookup: CDR1 SGDLS, CDR2 YYNGEE. This CDR3 spans 15 amino acids. Trimming pared 0 bases from V and 1 base from J, leaving 9 bases between. As DNA, the CDR3 is TGTGCCAGCAGCGTAGCGGCCAGGGGCACAGATACGCAGTATTTT. Protein sequence: CASSVAARGTDTQYF.

The V call is TRBV7-2, the J call TRBJ2-5; D might be TRBD2 (7 bases). V lost 2 bases, J lost 10 bases, and 14 bases lay in between. Germline loops: CDR1 SGHTA, CDR2 FQGNSA. The CDR3 runs to 13 residues. This chain's CDR3 is CASSLFEGGIQYF. The DNA for the CDR3 is TGTGCCAGCAGCTTATTTGAGGGGGGGATCCAGTACTTC. The full variable domain, rest sourced from reference TRBV7-2 and TRBJ2-5, is GAGVSQSPSNKVTEKGKDVELRCDPISGHTALYWYRQSLGQGLEFLIYFQGNSAPDKSGLPSDRFSAERTGGSVSTLTIQRTQQEDSAVYLCASSLFEGGIQYFGPGTRLLVL.

This clonotype came up a few times. The chain employs TRBV9 and TRBJ2-1; TRBD1 is a possible D gene (6 bases). CDR1 is SGDLS, CDR2 YYNGEE, per germline. V was shortened by 0 bases and J by 10 bases, with 20 bases between the two germline ends. The CDR3 is made up of 16 amino acids. CDR3 amino acids: CASSVVIGGKGTEQFF. The CDR3, as DNA: TGTGCCAGCAGCGTAGTTATAGGGGGTAAGGGAACAGAGCAGTTCTTC.

The chain employs TRBV10-3 and TRBJ2-5, with 7 bases identical to TRBD1. After removal of 3 bases from V and 5 bases from J, the junction contained 9 bases not matched to a gene. The CDR3 loop spans 15 amino acids. Germline V gene data show CDR1 as ENHRY and CDR2 as SYGVKD. CDR3 amino acids: CAISDPTGQGETQYF. DNA of the CDR3: TGTGCCATCAGTGATCCGACAGGGCAGGGGGAGACCCAGTACTTC.

In its sample, this clonotype was seen once. The V call is TRBV5-4, the J call TRBJ1-4; 8 positions agree with TRBD1. The CDR3 is 16 amino acids. The germline V gene has CDR1 SGHNT and CDR2 YYREEE (reference sequence). V gave up 0 bases and J gave up 7 bases; unmatched junction bases: 8. DNA of the CDR3: TGTGCCAGCAGCTTGGATCCGACAGGGGCTAGTGAAAAACTGTTTTTT. Its protein product is CASSLDPTGASEKLFF.

The J gene is TRBJ2-1, the V gene TRBV12-3 or TRBV12-4, with a weak D call TRBD1 (5 bases). The V gene lost 7 bases and the J gene lost 10 bases, with 26 bases spanning the gap. CDR3 length: 16 residues. In nucleotides, the CDR3 is TGTGCCAGCACCCCTAGGGCCCAGGGAAGGTCCTACGAGCAGTTCTTC. It yields the protein CASTPRAQGRSYEQFF.

The CDR3 spells CASSPRQGAVSPLHF. CDR3 bases: TGTGCCAGCAGCCCTCGACAGGGGGCGGTTTCACCCCTCCACTTT. V gene TRBV28 combines with J gene TRBJ1-6, with 10 positions matching TRBD1. Per the germline V gene, CDR1 is MDHEN and CDR2 is SYDVKM. The CDR3 is 15 amino acids. V dropped 6 bases and J dropped 9; count of bases not matched to a gene: 8.

This CDR3 is CASSVEGVTDNEQFF. As DNA, the CDR3 is TGTGCCAGCAGCGTCGAGGGGGTTACCGACAATGAGCAGTTCTTC. This chain uses TRBV9 with TRBJ2-1; the D gene is possibly TRBD1 (6 bases). Germline assignment: CDR1 SGDLS and CDR2 YYNGEE. The CDR3 consists of 15 residues. V was pared by 2 bases and J by 5 bases, with 14 bases between.

Many counts were recorded for this clonotype. V is TRBV7-9 and J is TRBJ1-1, with D possibly matching TRBD1 (6 bases). Trimming removed 5 bases at V and 1 base at J, with 11 bases between. CDR1 and CDR2 from the germline V gene are SEHNR and FQNEAQ (reference sequence). The CDR3 is made up of 14 amino acids. The DNA for the CDR3 is TGTGCCAGCAGCATTGGACAGAAGAACACTGAAGCTTTCTTT. This translates into CASSIGQKNTEAFF.